A single sample gave rise to the 21 T cell receptor beta chains below, sequenced in a study of blood T cell repertoires in COVID-19. Libraries were prepared by immunoSEQ multiplex PCR; TCRdb keeps only in-frame clonotypes and omits some of them. The sample yields under 250,000 clones, about 90% seen once. Sequenced input: peripheral blood. The receptors were gathered from a woman aged 55-69 years with acute or convalescent COVID-19.

The chain links TRBV7-9 to TRBJ2-1, with 7 positions matching TRBD1. Germline V gives CDR1 SEHNR, CDR2 FQNEAQ (reference sequence). This CDR3 is 16 amino acids long. The trim removed 4 bases at V and 5 bases at J, leaving 11 bases unmatched. The chain's CDR3 is CASSSVQGVKDNEQFF. DNA for the CDR3: TGTGCCAGCAGCTCCGTGCAGGGGGTCAAGGACAATGAGCAGTTCTTC.

The gene calls are TRBV18 and TRBJ2-6; D is unresolved. V lost 0 bases to trimming and J lost 1 base, with 10 bases between them. Germline CDR1 and CDR2: KGHSH and LQKENI. The CDR3 loop spans 17 amino acids. CDR3 sequence (DNA): TGTGCCAGCTCACCACCGAGCGCGAAGTCTGGGGCCAACGTCCTGACTTTC. Translating it yields CASSPPSAKSGANVLTF.

The rearrangement joins TRBV24-1 to TRBJ1-2; D call uncertain. The CDR3 consists of 11 residues. V lost 7 bases, J lost 3 bases, and 5 bases lay in between. The germline V gene has CDR1 KGHDR and CDR2 SFDVKD. In DNA form, the CDR3 reads TGTGCCACCAGAAGCGACTATGGCTACACCTTC. Residues: CATRSDYGYTF.

The gene calls are TRBV6-6 and TRBJ1-3; weak D call: TRBD1 (5 bases). Germline V CDR1 and CDR2: MNHNY, SVGAGI (reference sequence). Trimming took off 7 bases at V and 4 bases at J, with 14 bases between the two ends. The CDR3 is 14 amino acids. The CDR3 is CASTSGHRGNTIYF. CDR3 coding DNA: TGTGCCAGCACTTCTGGGCACAGGGGAAACACCATATATTTT.

CDR3 DNA: TGTGCCAGCAGCAAAGAAACGGGGATTGGCGATGAAAAACTGTTTTTT. Its protein is CASSKETGIGDEKLFF. This chain connects TRBV21-1 to TRBJ1-4. TRBV21-1 is a known pseudogene. This CDR3 comprises 16 residues.

The CDR3 sequence is CASSFSLAPHYNEQFF. CDR3 nucleotides: TGTGCCAGCAGTTTCTCATTAGCGCCTCACTACAATGAGCAGTTCTTC. This chain links TRBV28 with TRBJ2-1, with a weak D call TRBD2 (5 bases). This CDR3 has 16 amino acids. V lost 3 bases to trimming and J lost 3 bases, with 15 bases between them. Germline lookup yields CDR1 MDHEN and CDR2 SYDVKM.

The chain uses TRBV6-2 or TRBV6-3 and TRBJ2-3; tentatively, D is TRBD2 (5 bases). Germline-derived CDR1 and CDR2 are MNHEY and SVGEGT. This CDR3 region has 14 residues. The V gene lost 6 bases and the J gene lost 6 bases, with 16 bases spanning the gap. This CDR3 reads CASSFTSFRDTQYF. CDR3 DNA: TGTGCCAGCAGCTTCACTAGTTTTAGGGATACGCAGTATTTT.

This chain uses TRBV3-1 (or the pseudogene TRBV3-2) with TRBJ1-6, with 8 bases aligning to TRBD1. The CDR3 consists of 13 residues. V shed 5 bases, J shed 14 bases, and the junction held 8 bases outside the gene matches. Germline V CDR1 and CDR2: LGHDT, YNNKEL (reference sequence). CDR3 bases: TGTGCCAGCAGCTTACGACAGGGGAGAACCCTCCACTTT. Protein product: CASSLRQGRTLHF.

The rearrangement links TRBV28 to TRBJ1-1; D gene ambiguous. This CDR3 region has 14 residues. V was clipped by 6 bases and J by 1 base, with 12 bases between them. The V gene's germline CDR1 is MDHEN and CDR2 SYDVKM. The CDR3 loop reads CASRPPAGNTEAFF. CDR3 coding DNA: TGTGCCAGCAGACCCCCTGCGGGGAACACTGAAGCTTTCTTT.

The rearrangement joins TRBV5-1 to TRBJ1-2, with 10 bases fitting TRBD1. V lost 4 bases, J lost 7 bases, and 10 bases stayed unmatched. Germline V lookup: CDR1 SGHRS, CDR2 YFSETQ. CDR3 length equals 15 residues. The CDR3 DNA is TGCGCCAGCAGCCTGACAAGACAGGGGGCAGGTGGCTACACCTTC. Encoded protein: CASSLTRQGAGGYTF.

The chain joins TRBV2 to TRBJ2-1; 13 positions agree with TRBD2. The CDR3 is 15 residues long. The V gene end was trimmed by 4 bases and the J gene end by 10 bases; junction bases not matched to a gene: 7. From germline, CDR1 is SNHLY and CDR2 FYNNEI. CDR3 residues: CASSVGLAGVWEQFF. The CDR3 nucleotides read TGTGCCAGCAGTGTCGGACTAGCGGGAGTATGGGAGCAGTTCTTC.

The gene calls are TRBV7-6 and TRBJ1-1; TRBD1 matches at 7 bases. The CDR3 sequence is 14 residues long. Germline V gives CDR1 SGHVS, CDR2 FNYEAQ. The J segment lost 4 bases and the V segment lost 5 bases, leaving 7 bases of the junction unmatched. CDR3 loop: CASSLTGLPTEAFF. The CDR3 DNA sequence: TGTGCCAGCAGCCTGACAGGGCTTCCCACTGAAGCTTTCTTT. Combining the CDR3 with reference TRBV7-6 and TRBJ1-1 gives the whole variable domain GAGVSQSPRYKVTKRGQDVALRCDPISGHVSLYWYRQALGQGPEFLTYFNYEAQQDKSGLPNDRFSAERPEGSISTLTIQRTEQRDSAMYRCASSLTGLPTEAFFGQGTRLTVV.

The genes are TRBV7-2 and TRBJ1-2, with 7 bases identical to TRBD1. CDR3 size: 18 residues. Trimming took 5 bases from V and 4 from J; bases not matched to a gene: 19. Germline values: CDR1 SGHTA, CDR2 FQGNSA. The CDR3 region is CASSRLGGMGAATYGYTF. The CDR3 DNA reads TGTGCCAGCAGCCGGCTAGGGGGCATGGGTGCGGCGACCTATGGCTACACCTTC.

The rearrangement links TRBV6-5 to TRBJ1-1; TRBD1 agrees at 7 bases. CDR1 is MNHEY, CDR2 SVGAGI, per germline. Trimming took 7 bases from V and 3 from J; bases not matched to a gene: 11. The CDR3 contains 15 residues. CDR3 protein: CASILTGVADTEAFF. The CDR3 region has the DNA TGTGCCAGCATACTTACAGGGGTGGCGGACACTGAAGCTTTCTTT.

This clone appeared a single time. The same CDR3 arises from other DNA sequences in this sample as well. The chain links TRBV6-5 to TRBJ1-1; D possibly corresponds to TRBD1 (6 bases). The germline CDR1 and CDR2 sequences are MNHEY and SVGAGI. The CDR3 has 14 amino acids. The V gene lost 2 bases and the J gene lost 4 bases, with 11 bases spanning the gap. The CDR3: CASSYRDRFTEAFF. The CDR3 DNA follows: TGTGCCAGCAGTTACCGAGACAGGTTCACTGAAGCTTTCTTT.

The chain couples TRBV5-5 to TRBJ1-5; 9 bases align to TRBD1. The V segment lost 0 bases and the J segment 6 bases; nucleotides outside the gene matches: 4. Germline V gene lookup returns CDR1 SGHKS and CDR2 YYEKEE (reference sequence). The CDR3 is 15 amino acids. Here the CDR3 reads CASSLGTGESQPQHF. CDR3 sequence (DNA): TGTGCCAGCAGCTTGGGGACAGGGGAGTCTCAGCCCCAGCATTTT. The variable domain in full, with the rest retrieved from reference TRBV5-5 and TRBJ1-5, is DAGVTQSPTHLIKTRGQQVTLRCSPISGHKSVSWYQQVLGQGPQFIFQYYEKEERGRGNFPDRFSARQFPNYSSELNVNALLLGDSALYLCASSLGTGESQPQHFGDGTRLSIL.

V is TRBV10-2 and J is TRBJ2-3; 7 nucleotides align to TRBD1. Germline CDR1 and CDR2: WSHSY and SAAADI. The CDR3 spans 16 residues. Trimming took 6 bases from V and 3 from J; bases not matched to a gene: 12. Here the CDR3 DNA reads TGCGCCAGCAGCCGCGTTCGGACAGGCGCGACAGATACGCAGTATTTT. Translating it yields CASSRVRTGATDTQYF.

J is TRBJ2-7 and V is TRBV2; D might be TRBD1 (5 bases). The V and J ends lost 3 bases and 3 bases respectively, with 15 bases between them. The CDR3 totals 15 residues. In germline, CDR1 is SNHLY, CDR2 FYNNEI. This CDR3 reads CASSDAGPVNYEQYF. CDR3 DNA: TGTGCCAGCAGTGACGCAGGGCCCGTGAACTACGAGCAGTACTTC. Combining the CDR3 with reference TRBV2 and TRBJ2-7 gives the whole variable domain EPEVTQTPSHQVTQMGQEVILRCVPISNHLYFYWYRQILGQKVEFLVSFYNNEISEKSEIFDDQFSVERPDGSNFTLKIRSTKLEDSAMYFCASSDAGPVNYEQYFGPGTRLTVT.

J is TRBJ1-4 and V is TRBV6-4; 10 positions match TRBD1. CDR1 is MRHNA and CDR2 is SNTAGT in the germline V gene. CDR3 length: 14 residues. J was trimmed by 7 bases and V by 1 base; bases with no gene match: 0. As DNA, the CDR3 is TGTGCCAGCAGTGACTGGACAGGGGGTGAAAAACTGTTTTTT. Protein sequence: CASSDWTGGEKLFF.

The chain joins TRBV13 to TRBJ2-7; no clear D gene. This CDR3 has 12 residues. The ends were cut back, 2 bases at V and 3 bases at J, with 5 bases in the middle. Germline assignment: CDR1 PRHDT and CDR2 FYEKMQ (reference sequence). Written as DNA, the CDR3 is TGTGCCAGCAGCTTATCTAACTACGAGCAGTACTTC. This sequence encodes CASSLSNYEQYF.

V gene TRBV19 combines with J gene TRBJ1-2; D is possibly TRBD1 (5 bases). The germline gives CDR1 LNHDA, CDR2 SQIVND (reference sequence). This CDR3 is 14 amino acids long. The V end was cut by 3 bases, the J end by 6 bases, with 14 bases between. The CDR3 spells CASSIGRDFNGYTF. The CDR3 DNA reads as TGTGCCAGTAGTATTGGCAGGGACTTCAATGGCTACACCTTC.